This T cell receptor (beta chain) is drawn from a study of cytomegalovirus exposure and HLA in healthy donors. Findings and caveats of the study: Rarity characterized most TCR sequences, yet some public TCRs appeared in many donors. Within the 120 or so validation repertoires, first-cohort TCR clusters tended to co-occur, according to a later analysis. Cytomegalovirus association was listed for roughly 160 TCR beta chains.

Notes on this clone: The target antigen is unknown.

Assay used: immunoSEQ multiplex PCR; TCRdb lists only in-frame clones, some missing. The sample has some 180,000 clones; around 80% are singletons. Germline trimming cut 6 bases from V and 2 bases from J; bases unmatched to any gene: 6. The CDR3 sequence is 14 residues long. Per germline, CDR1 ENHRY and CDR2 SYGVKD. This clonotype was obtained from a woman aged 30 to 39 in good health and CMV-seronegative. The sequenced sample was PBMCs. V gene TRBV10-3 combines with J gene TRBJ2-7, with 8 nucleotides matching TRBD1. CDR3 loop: CAIRGTGRTYEQYF. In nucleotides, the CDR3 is TGTGCCATCAGGGGGACAGGACGAACCTACGAGCAGTACTTC.